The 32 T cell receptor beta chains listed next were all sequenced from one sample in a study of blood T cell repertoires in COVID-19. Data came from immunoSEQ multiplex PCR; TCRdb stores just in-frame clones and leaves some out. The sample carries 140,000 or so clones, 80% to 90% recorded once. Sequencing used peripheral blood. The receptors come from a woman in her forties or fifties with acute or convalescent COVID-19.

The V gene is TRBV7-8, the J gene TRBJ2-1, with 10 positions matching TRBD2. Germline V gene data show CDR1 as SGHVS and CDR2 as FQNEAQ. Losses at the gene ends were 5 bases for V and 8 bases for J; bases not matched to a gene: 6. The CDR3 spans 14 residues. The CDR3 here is CASSLYTSGDEQFF. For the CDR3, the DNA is TGTGCCAGCAGCCTCTACACTAGCGGGGATGAGCAGTTCTTC. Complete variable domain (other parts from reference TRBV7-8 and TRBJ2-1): GAGVSQSPRYKVAKRGQDVALRCDPISGHVSLFWYQQALGQGPEFLTYFQNEAQLDKSGLPSDRFFAERPEGSVSTLKIQRTQQEDSAVYLCASSLYTSGDEQFFGPGTRLTVL.

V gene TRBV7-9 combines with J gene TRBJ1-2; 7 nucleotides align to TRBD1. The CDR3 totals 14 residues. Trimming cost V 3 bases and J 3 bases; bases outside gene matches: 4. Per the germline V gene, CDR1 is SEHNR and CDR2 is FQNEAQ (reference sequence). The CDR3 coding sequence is TGTGCCAGCAGCTTCGGGACAGAGTACTATGGCTACACCTTC. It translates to CASSFGTEYYGYTF. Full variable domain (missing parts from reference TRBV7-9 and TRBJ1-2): DTGVSQNPRHKITKRGQNVTFRCDPISEHNRLYWYRQTLGQGPEFLTYFQNEAQLEKSRLLSDRFSAERPKGSFSTLEIQRTEQGDSAMYLCASSFGTEYYGYTFGSGTRLTVV.

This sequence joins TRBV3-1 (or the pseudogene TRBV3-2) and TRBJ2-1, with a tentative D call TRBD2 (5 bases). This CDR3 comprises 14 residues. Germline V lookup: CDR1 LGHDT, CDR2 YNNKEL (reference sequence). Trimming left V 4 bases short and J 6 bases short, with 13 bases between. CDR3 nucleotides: TGTGCCAGCAGCCGGGAAGATGGGAGCAATGAGCAGTTCTTC. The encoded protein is CASSREDGSNEQFF.

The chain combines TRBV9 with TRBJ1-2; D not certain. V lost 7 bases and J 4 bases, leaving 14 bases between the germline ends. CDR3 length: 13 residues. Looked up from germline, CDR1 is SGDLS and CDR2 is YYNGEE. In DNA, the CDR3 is TGTGCCAGCCGGAATCGGGAGGGCTATGGCTACACCTTC. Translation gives CASRNREGYGYTF.

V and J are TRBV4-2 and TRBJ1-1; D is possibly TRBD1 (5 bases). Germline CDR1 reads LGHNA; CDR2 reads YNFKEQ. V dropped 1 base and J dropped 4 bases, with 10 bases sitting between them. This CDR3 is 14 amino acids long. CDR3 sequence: CASSQGGPGTEAFF. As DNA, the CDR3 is TGTGCCAGCAGCCAAGGGGGCCCGGGCACTGAAGCTTTCTTT.

Here the CDR3 reads CASSHWGLIDEQFF. In DNA form, the CDR3 reads TGCGCCAGCAGCCATTGGGGCCTGATCGATGAGCAGTTCTTC. This chain links TRBV4-1 with TRBJ2-1, with a possible D match to TRBD1 (5 bases). CDR1 is MGHRA and CDR2 is YSYEKL in the germline V gene. V dropped 3 bases and J dropped 8 bases, with 14 bases sitting between them. The CDR3 is 14 residues long.

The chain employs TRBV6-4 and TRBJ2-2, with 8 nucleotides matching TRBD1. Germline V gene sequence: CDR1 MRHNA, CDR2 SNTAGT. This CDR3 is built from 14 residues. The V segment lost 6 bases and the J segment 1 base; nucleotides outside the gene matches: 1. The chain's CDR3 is CASRGQGNTGELFF. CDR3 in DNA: TGTGCCAGCAGAGGACAGGGGAACACCGGGGAGCTGTTTTTT.

The chain's CDR3 is CASSPDQPQHF. The CDR3 nucleotides are TGTGCCAGCAGTCCGGATCAGCCCCAGCATTTT. This chain connects TRBV6-5 to TRBJ1-5, with D hard to call. Looked up from germline, CDR1 is MNHEY and CDR2 is SVGAGI. Trimming shortened V by 5 bases and J by 5 bases, and 4 bases separated the two germline ends. CDR3 length equals 11 residues.

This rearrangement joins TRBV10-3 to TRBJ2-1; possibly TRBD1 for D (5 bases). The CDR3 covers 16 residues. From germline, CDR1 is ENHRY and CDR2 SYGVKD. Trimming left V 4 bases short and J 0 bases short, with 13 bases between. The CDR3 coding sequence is TGTGCCATCAGTGGTGTAGGGGCGACCTCCTACAATGAGCAGTTCTTC. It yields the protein CAISGVGATSYNEQFF.

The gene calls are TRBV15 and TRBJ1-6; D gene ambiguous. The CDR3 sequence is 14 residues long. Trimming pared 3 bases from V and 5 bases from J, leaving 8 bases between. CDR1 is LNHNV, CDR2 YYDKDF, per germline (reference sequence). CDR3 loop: CATSSQNHNSPLHF. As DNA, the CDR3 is TGTGCCACCAGCAGTCAGAACCATAATTCACCCCTCCACTTT.

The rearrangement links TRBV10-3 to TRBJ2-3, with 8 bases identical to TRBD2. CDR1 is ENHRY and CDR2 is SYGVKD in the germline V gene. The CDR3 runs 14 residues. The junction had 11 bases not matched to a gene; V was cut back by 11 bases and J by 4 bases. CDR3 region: CASRSGGQADTQYF. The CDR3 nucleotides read TGTGCCTCGCGTTCGGGGGGGCAGGCAGATACGCAGTATTTT.

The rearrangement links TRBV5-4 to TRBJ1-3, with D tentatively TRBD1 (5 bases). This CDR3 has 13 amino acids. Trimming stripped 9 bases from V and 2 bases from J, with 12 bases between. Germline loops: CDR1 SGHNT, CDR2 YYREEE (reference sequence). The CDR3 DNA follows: TGTGCCACCGCTCAGGGCACTGGAAACACCATATATTTT. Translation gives CATAQGTGNTIYF. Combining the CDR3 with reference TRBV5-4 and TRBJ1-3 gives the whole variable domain ETGVTQSPTHLIKTRGQQVTLRCSSQSGHNTVSWYQQALGQGPQFIFQYYREEENGRGNFPPRFSGLQFPNYSSELNVNALELDDSALYLCATAQGTGNTIYFGEGSWLTVV.

CDR3 amino acids: CASSPSGAIGELFF. The CDR3 coding sequence is TGTGCCAGCTCACCCTCGGGAGCTATCGGGGAGCTGTTTTTT. The chain combines TRBV18 with TRBJ2-2; the D gene is possibly TRBD2 (6 bases). Per the germline V gene, CDR1 is KGHSH and CDR2 is LQKENI. V gave up 3 bases and J gave up 7 bases, with 12 bases separating them. The CDR3 sequence is 14 residues long.

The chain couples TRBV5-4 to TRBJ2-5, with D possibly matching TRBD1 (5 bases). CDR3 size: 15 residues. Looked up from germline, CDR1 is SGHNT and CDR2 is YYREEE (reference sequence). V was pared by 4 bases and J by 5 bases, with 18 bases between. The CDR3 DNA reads TGTGCCAGCAGCATGCAGGGAAATTCTATGGAGACCCAGTACTTC. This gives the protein CASSMQGNSMETQYF.

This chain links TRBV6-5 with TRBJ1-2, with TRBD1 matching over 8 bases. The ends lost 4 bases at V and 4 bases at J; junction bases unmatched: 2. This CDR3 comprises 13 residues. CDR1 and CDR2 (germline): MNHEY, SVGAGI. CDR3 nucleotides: TGTGCCAGCAGTTGGGACAGGACCTATGGCTACACCTTC. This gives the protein CASSWDRTYGYTF.

CDR3 sequence reads: CASSPRTGSTEAFF. The CDR3 DNA reads TGTGCCAGCAGCCCTAGGACAGGGAGCACTGAAGCTTTCTTT. The chain links TRBV7-8 to TRBJ1-1; 8 bases match TRBD1. CDR3 length: 14 amino acids. Germline lookup yields CDR1 SGHVS and CDR2 FQNEAQ. The V gene end was trimmed by 5 bases and the J gene end by 4 bases; junction bases not matched to a gene: 6.

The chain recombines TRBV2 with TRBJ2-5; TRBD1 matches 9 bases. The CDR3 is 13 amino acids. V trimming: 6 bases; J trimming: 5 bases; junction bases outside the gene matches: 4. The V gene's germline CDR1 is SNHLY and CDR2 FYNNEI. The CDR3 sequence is CASRGQGEETQYF. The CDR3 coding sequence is TGTGCCAGCAGGGGACAGGGAGAGGAGACCCAGTACTTC.

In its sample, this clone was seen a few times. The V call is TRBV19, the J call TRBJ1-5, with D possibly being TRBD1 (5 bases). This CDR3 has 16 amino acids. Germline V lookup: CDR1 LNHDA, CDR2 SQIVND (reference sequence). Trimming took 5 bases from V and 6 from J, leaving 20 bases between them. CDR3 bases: TGTGCCAGTAGTGTGCGGGGGACTTCTCCAATTCAGCCCCAGCATTTT. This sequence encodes CASSVRGTSPIQPQHF.

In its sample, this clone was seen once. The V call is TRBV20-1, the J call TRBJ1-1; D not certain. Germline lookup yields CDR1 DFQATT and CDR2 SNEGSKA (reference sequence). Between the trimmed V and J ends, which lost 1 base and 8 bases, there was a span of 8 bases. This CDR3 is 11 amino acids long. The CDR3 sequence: CSARGAREAFF. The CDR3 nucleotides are TGCAGTGCTAGAGGAGCGCGAGAAGCTTTCTTT.

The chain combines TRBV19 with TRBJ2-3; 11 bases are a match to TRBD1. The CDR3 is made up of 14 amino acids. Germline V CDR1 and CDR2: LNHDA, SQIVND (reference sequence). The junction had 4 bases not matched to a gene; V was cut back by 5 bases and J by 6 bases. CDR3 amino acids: CASSSGTGGDTQYF. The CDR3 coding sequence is TGTGCCAGTAGTTCCGGGACAGGGGGGGATACGCAGTATTTT. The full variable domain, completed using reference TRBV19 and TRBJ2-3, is DGGITQSPKYLFRKEGQNVTLSCEQNLNHDAMYWYRQDPGQGLRLIYYSQIVNDFQKGDIAEGYSVSREKKESFPLTVTSAQKNPTAFYLCASSSGTGGDTQYFGPGTRLTVL.

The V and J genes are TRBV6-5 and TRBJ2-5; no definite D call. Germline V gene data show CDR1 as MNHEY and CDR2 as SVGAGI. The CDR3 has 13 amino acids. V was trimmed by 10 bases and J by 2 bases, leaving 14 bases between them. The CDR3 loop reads CATTPQVQETQYF. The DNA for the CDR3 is TGTGCCACTACCCCGCAGGTTCAAGAGACCCAGTACTTC.

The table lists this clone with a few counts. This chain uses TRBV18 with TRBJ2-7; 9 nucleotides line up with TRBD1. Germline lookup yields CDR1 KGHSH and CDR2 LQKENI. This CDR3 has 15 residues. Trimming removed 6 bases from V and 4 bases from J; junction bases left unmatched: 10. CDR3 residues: CASSPAGQGDYEQYF. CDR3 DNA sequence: TGTGCCAGCTCCCCGGCGGGACAGGGTGATTACGAGCAGTACTTC.

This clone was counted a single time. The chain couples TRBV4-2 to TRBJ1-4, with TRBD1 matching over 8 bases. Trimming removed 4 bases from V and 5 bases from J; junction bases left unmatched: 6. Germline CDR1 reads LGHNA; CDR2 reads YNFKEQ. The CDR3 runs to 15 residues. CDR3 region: CASSPWTGTNEKLFF. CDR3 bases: TGTGCCAGCAGCCCCTGGACAGGGACGAATGAAAAACTGTTTTTT.

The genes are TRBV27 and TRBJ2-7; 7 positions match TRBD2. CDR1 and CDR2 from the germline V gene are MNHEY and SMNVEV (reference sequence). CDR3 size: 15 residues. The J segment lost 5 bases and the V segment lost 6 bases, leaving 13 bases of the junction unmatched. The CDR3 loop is CASRKALGGIDEQYF. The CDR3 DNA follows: TGTGCCAGCAGGAAGGCGTTGGGGGGGATCGACGAGCAGTACTTC.

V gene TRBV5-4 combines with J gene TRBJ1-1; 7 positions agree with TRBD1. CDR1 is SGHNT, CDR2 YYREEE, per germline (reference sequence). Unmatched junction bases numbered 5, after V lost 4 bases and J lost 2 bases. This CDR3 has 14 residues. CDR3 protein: CASSRWTGNTEAFF. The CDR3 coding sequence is TGTGCCAGCAGCCGATGGACAGGCAACACTGAAGCTTTCTTT.

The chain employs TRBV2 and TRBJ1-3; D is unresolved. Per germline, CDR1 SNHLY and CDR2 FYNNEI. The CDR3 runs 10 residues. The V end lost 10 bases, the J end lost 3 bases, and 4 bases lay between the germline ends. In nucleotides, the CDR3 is TGTGCCACCTATGGAAACACCATATATTTT. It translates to CATYGNTIYF.

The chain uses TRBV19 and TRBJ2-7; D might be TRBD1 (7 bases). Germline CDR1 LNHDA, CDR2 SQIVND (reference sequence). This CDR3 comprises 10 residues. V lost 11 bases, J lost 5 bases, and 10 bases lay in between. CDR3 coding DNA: TGTGCCTCAGGGGGGAACGAGCAGTACTTC. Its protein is CASGGNEQYF.

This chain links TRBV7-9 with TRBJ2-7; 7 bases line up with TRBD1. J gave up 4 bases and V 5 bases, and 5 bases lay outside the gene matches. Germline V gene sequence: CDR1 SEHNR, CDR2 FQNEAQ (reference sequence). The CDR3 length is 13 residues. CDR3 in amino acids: CASSHGTDYEQYF. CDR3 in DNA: TGTGCCAGCAGCCATGGGACAGATTACGAGCAGTACTTC.

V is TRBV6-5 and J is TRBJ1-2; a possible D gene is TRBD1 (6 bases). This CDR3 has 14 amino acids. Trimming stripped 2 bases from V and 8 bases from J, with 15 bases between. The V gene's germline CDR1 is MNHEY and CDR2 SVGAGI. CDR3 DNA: TGTGCCAGCAGTTACGTGGGGCCACAGGGCGGCTACACCTTC. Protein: CASSYVGPQGGYTF.

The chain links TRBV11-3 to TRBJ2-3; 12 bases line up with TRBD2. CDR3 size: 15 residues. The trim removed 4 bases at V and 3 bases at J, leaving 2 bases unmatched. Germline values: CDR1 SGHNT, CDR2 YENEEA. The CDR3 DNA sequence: TGTGCCAGCAGCTCTAGCGGGGGGGGAACAGATACGCAGTATTTT. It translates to CASSSSGGGTDTQYF.

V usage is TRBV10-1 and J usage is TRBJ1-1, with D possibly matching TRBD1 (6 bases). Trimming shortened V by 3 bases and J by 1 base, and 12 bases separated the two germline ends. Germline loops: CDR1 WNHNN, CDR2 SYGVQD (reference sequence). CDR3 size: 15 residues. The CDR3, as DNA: TGCGCCAGCAGTGAAACAGGGTGTAAGAACACTGAAGCTTTCTTT. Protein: CASSETGCKNTEAFF.

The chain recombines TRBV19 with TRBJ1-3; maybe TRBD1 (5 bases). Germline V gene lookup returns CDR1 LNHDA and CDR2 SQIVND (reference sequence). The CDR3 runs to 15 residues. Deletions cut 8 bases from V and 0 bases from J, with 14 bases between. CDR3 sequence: CASQDTGLSGNTIYF. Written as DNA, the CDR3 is TGTGCCAGTCAAGATACAGGTCTCTCTGGAAACACCATATATTTT.